This TCR beta chain was profiled in a study of lymphopenia after photon versus proton radiotherapy. Here immunoSEQ multiplex PCR was the method, and the copy in TCRdb shows in-frame clones only, minus some. The sample lists 70,000 to 95,000 clones, around 80% occurring once. Overall study findings and caveats: Larger post-nadir TCR diversity loss correlated inversely with survival in deceased patients.

Of note for this clone: What it recognizes is unknown.

The clonotype comes from a man between 60 and 70 years old with pancreatic cancer. The sequencing here drew on peripheral blood, taken from a patient treated with proton-based radiotherapy.

The CDR3 nucleotides read TGTGCCAGCAGGTCCAGGGGGCATTTGAACACTGAAGCTTTCTTT. Amino acid sequence: CASRSRGHLNTEAFF. The chain is built from TRBV27 and TRBJ1-1; 8 bases align to TRBD1. Per germline, CDR1 MNHEY and CDR2 SMNVEV (reference sequence). J gave up 0 bases and V 6 bases, and 6 bases lay outside the gene matches. The CDR3 is 15 residues long.